This TCR beta chain was retrieved from a study of T cell responses to AZD1222 COVID-19 vaccine. Study-wide results and limits: Nearly half of spike-specific TCRs reportedly target unmutated variant regions. Breadth and depth of Spike-specific TCRs rose after two AZD1222 doses.

In the case of this clone: Antigen specificity is unknown.

Profiled with immunoSEQ multiplex PCR; TCRdb holds only in-frame clones, not every one. The table lists about 86,000 clones, 80% to 90% of them singletons, with 10% in the top ten. Germline lookup yields CDR1 SNHLY and CDR2 FYNNEI. V lost 5 bases and J 1 base, leaving 15 bases between the germline ends. This CDR3 contains 16 residues. The sample was peripheral blood, taken on day 0 of MenACWY control vaccination. This chain uses TRBV2 with TRBJ2-4; D is unclear. The receptor comes from an adult in good health. The CDR3 DNA reads as TGTGCCAGCAGTCCGGACCTTAATTGGGCCAAAAACATTCAGTACTTC. Translating it yields CASSPDLNWAKNIQYF.